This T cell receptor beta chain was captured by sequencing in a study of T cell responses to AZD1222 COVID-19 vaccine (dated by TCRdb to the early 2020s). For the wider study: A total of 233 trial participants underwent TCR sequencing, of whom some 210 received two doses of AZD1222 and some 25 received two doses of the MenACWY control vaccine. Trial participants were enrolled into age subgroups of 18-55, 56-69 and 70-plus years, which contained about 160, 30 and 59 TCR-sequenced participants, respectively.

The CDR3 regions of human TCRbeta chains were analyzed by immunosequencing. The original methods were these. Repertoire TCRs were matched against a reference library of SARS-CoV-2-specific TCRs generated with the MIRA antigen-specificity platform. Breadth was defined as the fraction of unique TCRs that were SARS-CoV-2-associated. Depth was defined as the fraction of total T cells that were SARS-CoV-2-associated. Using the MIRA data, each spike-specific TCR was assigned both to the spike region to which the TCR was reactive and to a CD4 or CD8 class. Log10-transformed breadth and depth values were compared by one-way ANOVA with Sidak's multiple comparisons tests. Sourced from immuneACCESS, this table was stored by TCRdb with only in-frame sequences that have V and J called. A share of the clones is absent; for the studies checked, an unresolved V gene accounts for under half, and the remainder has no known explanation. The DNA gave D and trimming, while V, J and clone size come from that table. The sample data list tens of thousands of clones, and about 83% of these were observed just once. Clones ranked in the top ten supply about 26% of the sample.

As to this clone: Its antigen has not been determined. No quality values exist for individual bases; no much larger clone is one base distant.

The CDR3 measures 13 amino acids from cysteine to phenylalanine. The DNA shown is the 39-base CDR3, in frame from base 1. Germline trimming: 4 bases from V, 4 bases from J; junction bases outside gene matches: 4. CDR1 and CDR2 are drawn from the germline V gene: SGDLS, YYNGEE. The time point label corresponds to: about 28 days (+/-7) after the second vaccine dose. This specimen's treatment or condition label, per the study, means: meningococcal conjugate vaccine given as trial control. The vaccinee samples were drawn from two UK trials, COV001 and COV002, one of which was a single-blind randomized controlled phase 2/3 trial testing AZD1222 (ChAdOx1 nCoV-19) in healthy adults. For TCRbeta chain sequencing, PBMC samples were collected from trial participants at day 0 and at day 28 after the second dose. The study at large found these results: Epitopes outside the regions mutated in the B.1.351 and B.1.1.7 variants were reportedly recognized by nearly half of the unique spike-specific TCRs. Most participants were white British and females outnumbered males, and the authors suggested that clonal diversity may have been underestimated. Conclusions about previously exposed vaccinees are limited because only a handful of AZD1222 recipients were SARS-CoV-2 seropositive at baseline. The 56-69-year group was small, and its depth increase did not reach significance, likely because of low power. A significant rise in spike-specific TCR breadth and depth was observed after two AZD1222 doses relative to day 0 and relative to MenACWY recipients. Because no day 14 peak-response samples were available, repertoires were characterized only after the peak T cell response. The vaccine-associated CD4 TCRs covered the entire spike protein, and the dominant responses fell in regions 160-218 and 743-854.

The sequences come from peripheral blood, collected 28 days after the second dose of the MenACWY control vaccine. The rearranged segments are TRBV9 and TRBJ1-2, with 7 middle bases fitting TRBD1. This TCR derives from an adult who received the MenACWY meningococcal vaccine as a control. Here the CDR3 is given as CASSPGTAYGYTF. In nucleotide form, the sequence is TGTGCCAGCAGCCCCGGGACAGCCTATGGCTACACCTTC.